The 5 T cell receptor beta chains below were found in one sample sequenced in a study of CD8 T cells in ankylosing spondylitis. Study findings and constraints: A motif in TCR beta, a set of about 8 highly homologous variants, appeared characteristic of ankylosing spondylitis blood.

Each CDR3 protein is one row after TCRdb ran MiXCR on the 5' RACE reads. The sample yields 450,000 or so distinct CDR3 sequences, 26% seen once. These receptors' targets are unknown. Sequencing was performed on blood, either unsorted or a sorted T cell fraction (not recorded which). The receptors stem from a male donor with ankylosing spondylitis.

The CDR3 bases are TGTGCCAGCAGACGGGACAGTGTGAGCTCCTACGAGCAGTACGTC. It codes for CASRRDSVSSYEQYV. The rearrangement links TRBV2 to TRBJ2-7, with 7 bases lining up with TRBD1. With V trimmed by 6 bases and J by 0 bases, 8 bases remained unmatched. This CDR3 is 15 amino acids long. The germline CDR1 and CDR2 sequences are SNHLY and FYNNEI.

This chain connects TRBV28 to TRBJ2-1, with D perhaps matching TRBD1 or TRBD2 (6 bases each). The V gene lost 8 bases and the J gene lost 12 bases, with 20 bases spanning the gap. Per the germline V gene, CDR1 is MDHEN and CDR2 is SYDVKM. There are 13 residues in the CDR3. The CDR3 bases are TGTGCCAGCTGGGGCCAAGGGGGGCGGGGGCAGTTCTTC. Amino acids: CASWGQGGRGQFF.

The chain recombines TRBV27 with TRBJ2-7, with no clear D. This CDR3 spans 16 amino acids. CDR1 is MNHEY, CDR2 SMNVEV, per germline (reference sequence). V was clipped by 5 bases and J by 1 base, with 18 bases between them. For the CDR3, the DNA is TGTGCCAGCAGTAGAGGACCCGTTGGGATGTCCTACGAGCAGTACTTC. Translating gives CASSRGPVGMSYEQYF.

This clonotype came up a few times. The V gene is TRBV6-2 or TRBV6-3, the J gene TRBJ2-7; TRBD2 agrees at 9 bases. V lost 0 bases and J lost 3; bases outside the gene matches: 3. This CDR3 region has 15 residues. Per germline, CDR1 MNHEY and CDR2 SVGEGT. CDR3 protein: CASSYSTSGVYEQYF. Here the CDR3 DNA reads TGTGCCAGCAGTTACTCGACTAGCGGCGTCTACGAGCAGTACTTC.

This clonotype appeared a few times. The chain employs TRBV7-2 and TRBJ2-5; the D is unclear. V shed 4 bases and J shed 1 base, with 10 bases lying between them. The CDR3 has 14 amino acids. The V gene's germline CDR1 is SGHTA and CDR2 FQGNSA. The CDR3, as DNA: TGTGCCAGCAGCTCCCTGACGAGCCAAGAGACCCAGTACTTC. Amino acids: CASSSLTSQETQYF.